These T cell receptor beta chains were read from a single sample in a study of T cell responses to AZD1222 COVID-19 vaccine. Sequencing was performed with immunoSEQ multiplex PCR; in TCRdb, only in-frame clones are kept and a portion is missing. The sample consists of around 81,000 clones, roughly 80% of them appearing once. The source was peripheral blood, collected on day 0 of AZD1222 vaccination. Receptor source: an adult in good health. CDR3s include the opening cysteine and the closing phenylalanine or tryptophan. A D gene is named only where the DNA matches it firmly. Only some rows state a clone size, as once, few, many or a class for expanded clones.

clone_size	d_call	v_call	j_call	cdr3_length	cdr3_aa	cdr3_nt
-	-	TRBV9	TRBJ2-2	14	CASSVGWSGGELFF	TGTGCCAGCAGCGTAGGGTGGTCGGGCGGGGAGCTGTTTTTT
once	-	TRBV12-5	TRBJ1-2	18	CASGLVLIGSDPGGGYTF	TGTGCTAGTGGTTTGGTACTGATTGGCTCGGACCCCGGTGGAGGCTACACCTTC
-	TRBD2	TRBV5-6	TRBJ2-3	17	CASSLDRTSGGADTQYF	TGTGCCAGCAGCTTGGATCGGACTAGCGGGGGGGCAGATACGCAGTATTTT
-	-	TRBV2	TRBJ1-1	14	CASSELGRNTEAFF	TGTGCCAGCAGTGAACTGGGTAGGAACACTGAAGCTTTCTTT
-	-	TRBV25-1	TRBJ1-1	15	CASSARVDRNTEAFF	TGTGCCAGCAGTGCCCGCGTTGACAGGAACACTGAAGCTTTCTTT
-	-	TRBV14	TRBJ2-1	16	CASSQASPQGGAEQFF	TGTGCCAGCAGCCAAGCGTCCCCGCAGGGGGGGGCTGAGCAGTTCTTC
-	TRBD2	TRBV10-3	TRBJ2-1	16	CAISELAGGLYNEQFF	TGTGCCATCAGTGAATTAGCGGGAGGCCTCTACAATGAGCAGTTCTTC
-	-	TRBV19	TRBJ1-5	15	CASRYADEVHQPQHF	TGTGCCAGTAGATACGCCGACGAGGTTCATCAGCCCCAGCATTTT
-	-	TRBV10-3	TRBJ1-3	12	CAISEEGNTIYF	TGTGCCATCAGTGAGGAGGGAAACACCATATATTTT
-	-	TRBV7-7	TRBJ2-5	13	CASSLGPGETQYF	TGTGCCAGCAGCTTAGGCCCAGGGGAGACCCAGTACTTC
-	TRBD1	TRBV19	TRBJ2-3	16	CASSMFGQGAPDTQYF	TGTGCCAGTAGTATGTTCGGACAGGGGGCGCCTGATACGCAGTATTTT
-	TRBD1	TRBV6-2/TRBV6-3	TRBJ1-1	14	CASSRRDRASEAFF	TGTGCCAGCAGTCGCCGGGACAGGGCATCTGAAGCTTTCTTT
-	TRBD1	TRBV27	TRBJ1-5	15	CASSLTGNANQPQHF	TGTGCCAGCAGTTTGACAGGGAACGCCAATCAGCCCCAGCATTTT
-	-	TRBV3-1/TRBV3-2	TRBJ2-1	17	CASSQMLGELRYNEQFF	TGTGCCAGCAGCCAGATGCTGGGGGAATTAAGATACAATGAGCAGTTCTTC
-	TRBD2	TRBV11-2	TRBJ2-2	16	CASSLVSGRATGELFF	TGTGCCAGCAGCTTAGTTTCCGGGAGGGCTACCGGGGAGCTGTTTTTT
-	TRBD1	TRBV24-1	TRBJ2-5	15	CATSDSGQGQETQYF	TGTGCCACCAGTGACTCTGGACAGGGGCAAGAGACCCAGTACTTC
-	TRBD1	TRBV7-9	TRBJ1-4	12	CASSPGGEKLFF	TGTGCCAGCAGCCCAGGGGGTGAAAAACTGTTTTTT
-	-	TRBV18	TRBJ1-1	18	CASSPNGAGAGGYTEAFF	TGTGCCAGCTCACCTAACGGTGCGGGGGCCGGGGGGTACACTGAAGCTTTCTTT
-	-	TRBV7-2	TRBJ1-1	12	CASSFGHAAAFF	TGTGCCAGCAGCTTCGGACATGCGGCTGCTTTCTTT
-	-	TRBV6-2/TRBV6-3	TRBJ1-4	15	CASSYPTGSTPVLFF	TGTGCCAGCAGTTACCCGACCGGATCGACCCCTGTCCTGTTTTTT
-	-	TRBV9	TRBJ1-2	15	CASSVVSGSHYGYTF	TGTGCCAGCAGCGTAGTTTCGGGTTCCCACTATGGCTACACCTTC
-	-	TRBV6-2/TRBV6-3	TRBJ2-2	17	CASSYSTGRQSRGELFF	TGTGCCAGCAGTTACTCGACCGGGAGACAGAGTCGGGGGGAGCTGTTTTTT
-	-	TRBV5-1	TRBJ2-1	16	CASSPSRMAEYNEQFF	TGCGCCAGCAGCCCCTCCAGAATGGCAGAATACAATGAGCAGTTCTTC
-	-	TRBV7-9	TRBJ2-1	13	CASSRDFSNEQFF	TGTGCCAGCAGCCGGGACTTTTCGAATGAGCAGTTCTTC
few	-	TRBV5-1	TRBJ1-2	15	CASSSVLGSLAGYTF	TGCGCCAGCAGCTCAGTGCTGGGGTCCTTGGCTGGCTACACCTTC
-	-	TRBV7-2	TRBJ1-1	14	CASSLSWGNTEAFF	TGTGCCAGCAGCTTATCCTGGGGGAACACTGAAGCTTTCTTT
once	TRBD1	TRBV3-1/TRBV3-2	TRBJ1-2	19	CASSQAGQPMELANYGYTF	TGTGCCAGCAGCCAAGCGGGACAGCCTATGGAGTTAGCTAACTATGGCTACACCTTC
-	TRBD2	TRBV5-4	TRBJ2-1	16	CASSSPLAGGYNEQFF	TGTGCCAGCAGCTCCCCCCTAGCGGGAGGGTACAATGAGCAGTTCTTC
-	TRBD1	TRBV5-4	TRBJ1-1	16	CASSLGQGALNTEAFF	TGTGCCAGCAGCTTGGGACAGGGGGCCCTAAACACTGAAGCTTTCTTT
-	TRBD2	TRBV5-1	TRBJ2-1	17	CASSPSVASSGGDEQFF	TGCGCCAGCAGCCCGAGTGTGGCGTCTAGCGGGGGCGATGAGCAGTTCTTC
many	TRBD2	TRBV7-6	TRBJ2-1	17	CASSLGAGGGRATEQFF	TGTGCCAGCAGCTTAGGTGCTGGCGGCGGGAGGGCCACTGAGCAGTTCTTC